A single TCR beta chain is shown here with its context. What it binds is not known. The germline V gene has CDR1 SGHVS and CDR2 FQNEAQ. The V segment lost 5 bases and the J segment 0 bases; nucleotides outside the gene matches: 13. The CDR3 spans 19 residues. This sample is part of a study of cytomegalovirus exposure and HLA in healthy donors. Overall study findings and caveats: Per a later analysis, HLA-associated TCR beta chains showed more clonal expansion than other, equally common TCR beta chains. Rare TCR sequences dominated, though some public TCRs recurred in many donors.

Primers included in the PCR were 60 Vbeta and 13 Jbeta primers. The table came from immunoSEQ multiplex PCR; TCRdb's copy has only in-frame clones and leaves some out. The sample lists approximately 85,000 clones, 80% occurring once. Sequences were obtained from PBMCs. This chain joins TRBV7-8 and TRBJ1-6; TRBD1 aligns across 7 bases. This clonotype was sampled from a woman aged 45-65 years in good health and CMV-seropositive. CDR3 nucleotide sequence: TGTGCCAGCAGCACAGGGGTTTTCCATAGTAGCTCCTATAATTCACCCCTCCACTTT. Translation: CASSTGVFHSSSYNSPLHF.